Listed below are T cell receptor beta chains from one sample, sequenced in a study of blood T cells in healthy people across ages. One entry per CDR3 protein results from TCRdb running MiXCR on the 5' RACE reads. The repertoire holds about 730,000 distinct CDR3 sequences, with 40% to 45% as singletons. The sequencing sample was made of blood. The receptors come from a woman aged 55-69 years in good health. Each CDR3 is given with its conserved first and last residue. The order of the fields is D gene, V gene, J gene, CDR3 protein. A D gene is named only where the DNA matches it firmly.

.	TRBV7-9	TRBJ2-5	CASSPGTSWETQYF
.	TRBV20-1	TRBJ2-3	CSARNLGGDTQYF
.	TRBV20-1	TRBJ2-1	CSARGEGNRVDEQFF
.	TRBV6-2/TRBV6-3	TRBJ2-5	CASSPRTGLGLQETQYF
.	TRBV25-1	TRBJ1-2	CASTDVSYGYTF
.	TRBV9	TRBJ1-2	CASSGSLDGGYTF
TRBD1	TRBV5-1	TRBJ2-7	CASSPRQGDYEQYF
TRBD2	TRBV7-9	TRBJ2-5	CASSSWTSGRGETQYF
.	TRBV7-3	TRBJ1-1	CASSLTPNTEAFF
.	TRBV7-2	TRBJ2-3	CASSPAGRGGTQYF
TRBD2	TRBV6-1	TRBJ2-5	CASSEAAGGQETQYF
TRBD1	TRBV27	TRBJ2-1	CASSPQGADYNEQFF
.	TRBV6-2/TRBV6-3	TRBJ1-5	CAGSYSSGRIYSNQPQHF
.	TRBV9	TRBJ2-7	CASSVTRESEWNNEQYF
.	TRBV20-1	TRBJ2-6	CSASDSGANVLTF
TRBD1	TRBV4-2	TRBJ1-1	CASSQGQGANTEAFF